This T cell receptor (beta chain) appears in the sequencing data of a study of vaccination effects on CD4 cells after COVID-19. Study outcomes and limitations: The study enrolled few convalescent patients and sampled no early post-infection timepoints. Marked contraction was observed in infection-induced and vaccine-induced clones late after vaccination.

The repertoire was sequenced with immunoSEQ multiplex PCR; TCRdb's copy has only in-frame clones and lacks some. The sample records around 35,000 clones, around 66% being singletons. As for this clone: As yet, its antigen is unknown.

Antigen-specific CD4+ T cell clonotypes were called by their expansion after viral peptide-pool culture in ViraFEST. CD4+ T cell isolation took place after 10 days of culture. None of the vaccinated had previously contracted SARS-CoV-2, and their nucleocapsid antibodies tested negative. Wells containing approximately 2 million PBMC each were cultured with roughly 10 IU/ml IL-2 and approximately 10 ug/ml peptides. Replacing half the medium with IL-2 medium was done on days 3 and 7. With 0 bases removed from V and 6 bases from J, the gap between germline ends came to 13 bases. The CDR3 is made up of 15 amino acids. Germline V gene sequence: CDR1 SGHRS, CDR2 YFSETQ.

The V and J genes are TRBV5-1 and TRBJ2-1; D call uncertain. The source of this sequence is a human donor who received a COVID-19 vaccine. The material was CD4+ T cells from PBMCs cultured with HCoV-OC43 spike peptides, obtained before COVID-19 vaccination. Regarding subset: HCoV-OC43 spike overlapping peptide pool stimulation. CDR3 residues: CASSLESPSLNEQFF. The CDR3 DNA sequence: TGCGCCAGCAGCTTGGAAAGCCCTAGTCTCAATGAGCAGTTCTTC.